This T cell receptor beta chain was sequenced for a study of cytomegalovirus exposure and HLA in healthy donors. About the study: Early released data comprised approximately 85 million unique TCRs from HLA-typed donors. Broader study findings: Later work found most CMV-associated TCR beta chains apparently HLA-restricted. Later work showed greater clonal expansion in HLA-associated TCR beta chains than in equally common others. Three chains linked to CMV were shown in vitro to be specific for CMV antigens.

As for this clone: The antigen is unknown.

Vbeta (60) and Jbeta (13) primers were used in the PCR. Clones were sequenced by immunoSEQ multiplex PCR, and TCRdb holds only the in-frame ones, with some missing. Here the sample spans about 75,000 clones, 75% to 85% being singletons. Germline V gene sequence: CDR1 SGHRS, CDR2 YFSETQ. CDR3 length equals 16 residues. Trimming at V came to 0 bases and at J to 3 bases, leaving 3 bases not matched to a gene. The genes are TRBV5-1 and TRBJ2-7; 13 nucleotides match TRBD2. Sequenced: PBMCs. The receptor comes from a man between 65 and 85 years old in good health and CMV-seropositive. The CDR3 DNA reads as TGCGCCAGCAGCTTGGCCGGGACTAGCGGGGTCTACGAGCAGTACTTC. This sequence encodes CASSLAGTSGVYEQYF. Full variable domain (remainder filled in from reference TRBV5-1 and TRBJ2-7): KAGVTQTPRYLIKTRGQQVTLSCSPISGHRSVSWYQQTPGQGLQFLFEYFSETQRNKGNFPGRFSGRQFSNSRSEMNVSTLELGDSALYLCASSLAGTSGVYEQYFGPGTRLTVT.